This T cell receptor (beta chain) appears in the sequencing data of a study of T-cell memory formation after mild COVID-19. Trimming shortened V by 3 bases and J by 5 bases, and 16 bases separated the two germline ends. The CDR3 is 15 residues long. Notes on this clonotype: Its antigen is not identified.

Study-level findings and limits: Contracting clones from day 15 to 85 had balanced CD4/CD8; later expanders favoured CD4+. Contracting CD4+ clones lay largely in CM and EM, with CD8+ ones residing in EMRA.

In TCRdb, the 5' RACE reads were re-called with MiXCR into one record per CDR3 protein. The table has a few hundred thousand distinct CDR3 sequences, less than 25% seen once. This clonotype was sampled from an adult woman who had mild COVID-19 (a few samples of this study predate the infection). Cell type and time point are not known. The V call is TRBV12-3 or TRBV12-4, the J call TRBJ2-5; perhaps TRBD2 as D (6 bases). Sequencing was carried out using PBMCs or a T cell subset sorted from them (not recorded which). In DNA, the CDR3 is TGTGCCAGCAGTTTCTGGGACTCCCGAGGGGAGACCCAGTACTTC. Amino acid sequence: CASSFWDSRGETQYF.